Each of the 19 T cell receptor beta chains below was sequenced from the same sample in a study of blood T cell repertoires in COVID-19. Here immunoSEQ multiplex PCR was the method, and the copy in TCRdb shows in-frame clones only, minus some. The top ten clones hold roughly 12% of a sample with about 190,000 clones, less than 85% of them seen once. Input material: peripheral blood. The receptors come from a woman in her forties or fifties with acute or convalescent COVID-19.

This clone was detected a few times. The gene calls are TRBV5-1 and TRBJ2-1; D perhaps matches TRBD1 (6 bases). Trimming took 4 bases from V and 1 from J, leaving 9 bases between them. Looked up from germline, CDR1 is SGHRS and CDR2 is YFSETQ. The CDR3 extends over 14 amino acids. The DNA of the CDR3 is TGCGCCAGCAGCATCACAGGGTCCTACAATGAGCAGTTCTTC. Amino acid sequence: CASSITGSYNEQFF.

The chain carries TRBV7-2 and TRBJ2-5; 8 bases line up with TRBD1. The CDR3 totals 14 residues. The V and J ends lost 4 bases and 5 bases, in that order; junction bases with no gene match: 6. Looked up from germline, CDR1 is SGHTA and CDR2 is FQGNSA. CDR3 nucleotides: TGTGCCAGCAGCTCCTCAGGGGGCTGGGAGACCCAGTACTTC. Translated, it gives CASSSSGGWETQYF.

The chain carries TRBV9 and TRBJ2-1; no reliable D call. V was trimmed by 3 bases and J by 5 bases, leaving 15 bases between them. Germline CDR1 and CDR2: SGDLS and YYNGEE. The CDR3 has 15 amino acids. CDR3 coding DNA: TGTGCCAGCAGCGAAAACGCAGGCACCAACAATGAGCAGTTCTTC. Its translation: CASSENAGTNNEQFF.

V and J are TRBV30 and TRBJ1-3; D call uncertain. Trimming stripped 0 bases from V and 10 bases from J, with 19 bases between. The CDR3 loop spans 15 amino acids. Germline values: CDR1 GTSNPN, CDR2 SVGIG (reference sequence). DNA of the CDR3: TGTGCCTGGAGTGTTGGTCTTGCTTGGGGAGGAACCATATATTTT. As protein: CAWSVGLAWGGTIYF.

The rearrangement uses TRBV2 and TRBJ2-2, with 11 bases fitting TRBD2. Germline V gene data show CDR1 as SNHLY and CDR2 as FYNNEI. This CDR3 is 15 amino acids long. The V and J ends lost 7 bases and 4 bases, in that order; junction bases with no gene match: 5. CDR3 DNA sequence: TGTGCCAGCACACTAGCGGGAGCGCTCACCGGGGAGCTGTTTTTT. Translating gives CASTLAGALTGELFF.

This clone has a handful of counts. V usage is TRBV10-2 and J usage is TRBJ1-6; D may be TRBD1 (6 bases). V was cut by 9 bases and J by 7 bases, with 10 bases left in between. Looked up from germline, CDR1 is WSHSY and CDR2 is SAAADI. This CDR3 is built from 12 residues. CDR3 amino acids: CASRDKNSPLHF. CDR3 DNA sequence: TGCGCCAGTCGGGACAAGAATTCACCCCTCCACTTT.

The chain couples TRBV7-2 to TRBJ2-2, with D perhaps matching TRBD2 (6 bases). Germline V gene lookup returns CDR1 SGHTA and CDR2 FQGNSA. V was trimmed by 3 bases and J by 4 bases, leaving 9 bases between them. The length of the CDR3 is 14 residues. CDR3 loop: CASSFFGGTGELFF. The CDR3 DNA follows: TGTGCCAGCAGCTTTTTCGGGGGCACCGGGGAGCTGTTTTTT. The complete variable domain, with remaining parts taken from reference TRBV7-2 and TRBJ2-2, reads GAGVSQSPSNKVTEKGKDVELRCDPISGHTALYWYRQSLGQGLEFLIYFQGNSAPDKSGLPSDRFSAERTGGSVSTLTIQRTQQEDSAVYLCASSFFGGTGELFFGEGSRLTVL.

The chain couples TRBV6-5 to TRBJ2-1, with TRBD1 identical over 10 bases. Germline V gives CDR1 MNHEY, CDR2 SVGAGI. The CDR3 length is 14 residues. J lost 15 bases, V lost 3 bases, and 11 bases had no gene match. The CDR3 DNA sequence: TGTGCCAGCAGTTATTCTTGGGACAGGGGCCTTTCGTTCTTC. It translates to CASSYSWDRGLSFF.

The CDR3 reads CASSPSPWTPRGTDTQYF. The CDR3 DNA follows: TGTGCCAGCAGTCCTTCTCCCTGGACTCCACGGGGCACAGATACGCAGTATTTT. J is TRBJ2-3 and V is TRBV27, with a possible D match to TRBD2 (5 bases). The CDR3 totals 18 residues. Trimming cost V 5 bases and J 1 base, with 22 bases left between them. CDR1 and CDR2 from the germline V gene are MNHEY and SMNVEV (reference sequence).

The CDR3 loop reads CASSLMSELNTEAFF. CDR3 sequence (DNA): TGTGCCAGCTCCCTTATGTCCGAGTTGAACACTGAAGCTTTCTTT. This sequence joins TRBV18 and TRBJ1-1; D remains ambiguous. V was clipped by 6 bases and J by 0 bases, with 14 bases between them. Germline CDR1 reads KGHSH; CDR2 reads LQKENI. The length of the CDR3 is 15 residues.

The chain links TRBV27 to TRBJ2-7, with 8 bases matching TRBD1. V lost 3 bases to trimming and J lost 4 bases; unmatched junction nucleotides: 8. The CDR3 is 15 residues long. Per germline, CDR1 MNHEY and CDR2 SMNVEV (reference sequence). CDR3: CASSLGQGAKYEQYF. CDR3 nucleotides: TGTGCCAGCAGTTTGGGGCAGGGGGCTAAGTACGAGCAGTACTTC.

The chain uses TRBV28 and TRBJ1-5; the D is unclear. The V gene lost 3 bases and the J gene lost 5 bases, with 11 bases spanning the gap. CDR3 length: 14 amino acids. Germline CDR1 and CDR2: MDHEN and SYDVKM. This CDR3 is CASSLSTGYQPQHF. CDR3 DNA: TGTGCCAGCAGTTTGAGCACCGGTTATCAGCCCCAGCATTTT.

The V call is TRBV4-3, the J call TRBJ2-7; D perhaps matches TRBD1 (5 bases). V gave up 2 bases and J gave up 2 bases, with 13 bases separating them. CDR1 and CDR2 from the germline V gene are LGHNA and YSLEER. The CDR3 is 15 residues long. This chain's CDR3 is CASSQSQTDPYEQYF. In DNA, the CDR3 is TGCGCCAGCAGCCAATCCCAGACAGATCCCTACGAGCAGTACTTC.

This CDR3 reads CASSVATGGVRYNEQFF. CDR3 bases: TGTGCCAGCAGCGTAGCCACAGGGGGGGTCCGCTACAATGAGCAGTTCTTC. The chain is built from TRBV9 and TRBJ2-1; D possibly corresponds to TRBD1 (8 bases). The CDR3 totals 17 residues. V gave up 0 bases and J gave up 3 bases, with 16 bases separating them. Germline V gene data show CDR1 as SGDLS and CDR2 as YYNGEE. Drawing the rest from reference TRBV9 and TRBJ2-1, the complete variable domain is DSGVTQTPKHLITATGQRVTLRCSPRSGDLSVYWYQQSLDQGLQFLIQYYNGEERAKGNILERFSAQQFPDLHSELNLSSLELGDSALYFCASSVATGGVRYNEQFFGPGTRLTVL.

The CDR3 DNA follows: TGTGCCAGCAGCCCCCCCCTGGGACAGGGAGCAAAAGAGCAGTACTTC. Protein product: CASSPPLGQGAKEQYF. The chain recombines TRBV9 with TRBJ2-7, with 9 bases matching TRBD1. Per germline, CDR1 SGDLS and CDR2 YYNGEE. The CDR3 has 16 residues. Losses at the gene ends were 4 bases for V and 7 bases for J; bases not matched to a gene: 15. Using reference TRBV9 and TRBJ2-7 for the parts outside the CDR3, the full variable domain is DSGVTQTPKHLITATGQRVTLRCSPRSGDLSVYWYQQSLDQGLQFLIQYYNGEERAKGNILERFSAQQFPDLHSELNLSSLELGDSALYFCASSPPLGQGAKEQYFGPGTRLTVT.

The chain employs TRBV5-1 and TRBJ2-3, with 10 bases lining up with TRBD2. Germline lookup yields CDR1 SGHRS and CDR2 YFSETQ. The CDR3 totals 19 residues. Trimming removed 1 base from V and 2 bases from J; junction bases left unmatched: 13. The CDR3, as DNA: TGCGCCAGCAGCTTGTGGGCTAGCGGGGGTCCTGGGACCACAGATACGCAGTATTTT. The encoded protein is CASSLWASGGPGTTDTQYF.

The chain carries TRBV6-6 and TRBJ1-3; no definite D call. V lost 4 bases, J lost 5 bases, and 9 bases lay in between. The CDR3 runs 13 residues. Germline-derived CDR1 and CDR2 are MNHNY and SVGAGI (reference sequence). The CDR3: CASSSGERNTIYF. Here the CDR3 DNA reads TGTGCCAGCAGTTCCGGTGAGAGAAACACCATATATTTT.

The chain has TRBV5-4 and TRBJ1-2; TRBD1 agrees at 10 bases. Germline CDR1 is SGHNT and CDR2 is YYREEE (reference sequence). V gave up 4 bases and J gave up 5 bases; unmatched junction bases: 8. This CDR3 is built from 15 residues. The DNA for the CDR3 is TGTGCCAGCAGCCCCTCGGGACAGGGGAGGTATGGCTACACCTTC. Protein product: CASSPSGQGRYGYTF.

The chain couples TRBV5-5 to TRBJ1-1, with 7 bases aligning to TRBD1. With V trimmed by 4 bases and J by 1 base, 7 bases remained unmatched. Germline CDR1 and CDR2: SGHKS and YYEKEE (reference sequence). CDR3 size: 15 residues. This CDR3 reads CASSMTGTANTEAFF. CDR3 coding DNA: TGTGCCAGCAGCATGACAGGGACAGCGAACACTGAAGCTTTCTTT.